The rows below give T cell receptor beta chains drawn from one sample of a study of cytomegalovirus exposure and HLA in healthy donors. Profiled with immunoSEQ multiplex PCR; TCRdb holds only in-frame clones, not every one. The table lists about 60,000 clones, over 55% of them singletons, with about 35% in the top ten. Source material: PBMCs. These receptors came from a man aged 40-49 years in good health and CMV-seropositive. CDR3s include the opening cysteine and the closing phenylalanine or tryptophan. A D gene is named only where the DNA matches it firmly. Some rows have no size entry. The others give once, few or many, or a class for an expanded clone.

d_call: .; clone_size: .; v_call: TRBV7-8; j_call: TRBJ1-1; cdr3_nt: TGTGCCAGCAGCCGTCAAACAGGGAACACTGAAGCTTTCTTT; cdr3_aa: CASSRQTGNTEAFF
d_call: .; clone_size: .; v_call: TRBV6-6; j_call: TRBJ2-2; cdr3_nt: TGTGCCAGCAGTTACTCGGGGGGGCGGGACACCGGGGAGCTGTTTTTT; cdr3_aa: CASSYSGGRDTGELFF
d_call: TRBD1; clone_size: once; v_call: TRBV29-1; j_call: TRBJ2-7; cdr3_nt: TGCAGCGTTGTTGTATGGGACAGGGGCTCCTACGAGCAGTACTTC; cdr3_aa: CSVVVWDRGSYEQYF
d_call: TRBD1; clone_size: .; v_call: TRBV12-5; j_call: TRBJ2-7; cdr3_nt: TGTGCTAGTGGTCTGGGACAGGGGAGCAACGAGCAGTACTTC; cdr3_aa: CASGLGQGSNEQYF
d_call: TRBD1; clone_size: .; v_call: TRBV5-1; j_call: TRBJ1-4; cdr3_nt: TGCGCCAGCAGCTTGGAGGCCACAGGGGCAACTAATGAAAAACTGTTTTTT; cdr3_aa: CASSLEATGATNEKLFF
d_call: .; clone_size: .; v_call: TRBV6-1; j_call: TRBJ1-5; cdr3_nt: TGTGCCAGCAGTGAAGTACCACAGGTTTATAGCAATCAGCCCCAGCATTTT; cdr3_aa: CASSEVPQVYSNQPQHF
d_call: TRBD1; clone_size: .; v_call: TRBV19; j_call: TRBJ1-5; cdr3_nt: TGTGCCAGTAGATCCGGGACAGGGGGGAGTCAGCCCCAGCATTTT; cdr3_aa: CASRSGTGGSQPQHF
d_call: TRBD1; clone_size: .; v_call: TRBV5-1; j_call: TRBJ2-7; cdr3_nt: TGCGCCAGCAGCTTAGGGACAGGGAGCTCCTACGAGCAGTACTTC; cdr3_aa: CASSLGTGSSYEQYF
d_call: TRBD1; clone_size: .; v_call: TRBV5-4; j_call: TRBJ2-7; cdr3_nt: TGTGCCAGCAGCCCGGCGCTTCCGAGTTGGGACAGGGACCACGAGCAGTACTTC; cdr3_aa: CASSPALPSWDRDHEQYF
d_call: TRBD1; clone_size: .; v_call: TRBV30; j_call: TRBJ1-1; cdr3_nt: TGTGCCTGGAGTCGCGTCCGGGACAGGGATAAAATTGGTGAAGCTTTCTTT; cdr3_aa: CAWSRVRDRDKIGEAFF
d_call: .; clone_size: .; v_call: TRBV29-1; j_call: TRBJ2-7; cdr3_nt: TGCAGCTTACCCAAGGGCAGGGGACGGAAGCAGTACTTC; cdr3_aa: CSLPKGRGRKQYF
d_call: TRBD1; clone_size: .; v_call: TRBV7-8; j_call: TRBJ1-5; cdr3_nt: TGTGCCAGCAGCCACTTAAGACAGGGGATAGGTCAGCCCCAGCATTTT; cdr3_aa: CASSHLRQGIGQPQHF
d_call: TRBD1; clone_size: .; v_call: TRBV25-1; j_call: TRBJ1-1; cdr3_nt: TGTGCCAGCAGTGAAGGGACAGGGCGTACTGAAGCTTTCTTT; cdr3_aa: CASSEGTGRTEAFF
d_call: TRBD1; clone_size: .; v_call: TRBV6-5; j_call: TRBJ1-1; cdr3_nt: TGTGCCAGCCGTACAGGGGGCTCGAACACTGAAGCTTTCTTT; cdr3_aa: CASRTGGSNTEAFF
d_call: .; clone_size: .; v_call: TRBV5-1; j_call: TRBJ2-3; cdr3_nt: TGCGCCAGCAGCCCCGGGGTTTACGATACGCAGTATTTT; cdr3_aa: CASSPGVYDTQYF
d_call: TRBD2; clone_size: .; v_call: TRBV4-2; j_call: TRBJ2-3; cdr3_nt: TGTGCCAGCAGCCCCATATTGGGACTAGCGGGGGAAAATACGCAGTATTTT; cdr3_aa: CASSPILGLAGENTQYF
d_call: TRBD2; clone_size: .; v_call: TRBV5-6; j_call: TRBJ2-3; cdr3_nt: TGTGCCAGCAGCTGGACTAGCGGGGGGTTCACAGATACGCAGTATTTT; cdr3_aa: CASSWTSGGFTDTQYF
d_call: .; clone_size: .; v_call: TRBV12-5; j_call: TRBJ1-4; cdr3_nt: TGTGCTAGTGGTTTGGATGTGGGGGGGATCACTAATGAAAAACTGTTTTTT; cdr3_aa: CASGLDVGGITNEKLFF
d_call: .; clone_size: .; v_call: TRBV29-1; j_call: TRBJ1-4; cdr3_nt: TGCAGCGTTGGGAGGGGTGAAAAACTGTTTTTT; cdr3_aa: CSVGRGEKLFF
d_call: .; clone_size: .; v_call: TRBV7-6; j_call: TRBJ1-4; cdr3_nt: TGTGCCAGCAGCTCTACTGGGACACTAGGTGAAAAACTGTTTTTT; cdr3_aa: CASSSTGTLGEKLFF
d_call: TRBD1; clone_size: few; v_call: TRBV15; j_call: TRBJ1-2; cdr3_nt: TGTGCCACCAGCGCAAGAGACAGGGGGTCCTATGGCTACACCTTC; cdr3_aa: CATSARDRGSYGYTF
d_call: TRBD2; clone_size: .; v_call: TRBV6-1; j_call: TRBJ2-3; cdr3_nt: TGTGCCAGCAGTACTAGCGGGGGGGCCGCAGATACGCAGTATTTT; cdr3_aa: CASSTSGGAADTQYF
d_call: .; clone_size: .; v_call: TRBV6-6; j_call: TRBJ1-1; cdr3_nt: TGTGCCAGCAAGGGGGTAACTGAAGCTTTCTTT; cdr3_aa: CASKGVTEAFF
d_call: .; clone_size: .; v_call: TRBV19; j_call: TRBJ1-3; cdr3_nt: TGTGCCAGCTCGTTTGGGGGGACCGGGGGAAACACCATATATTTT; cdr3_aa: CASSFGGTGGNTIYF
d_call: TRBD1; clone_size: .; v_call: TRBV30; j_call: TRBJ2-5; cdr3_nt: TGTGCCTGGAGTGGCACAGGGGGCAGTGAGACCCAGTACTTC; cdr3_aa: CAWSGTGGSETQYF
d_call: .; clone_size: .; v_call: TRBV5-6; j_call: TRBJ1-6; cdr3_nt: TGTGCCAGCAGCTTCCGACAGTCTAGCTCCTATAATTCACCCCTCCACTTT; cdr3_aa: CASSFRQSSSYNSPLHF
d_call: .; clone_size: .; v_call: TRBV7-3; j_call: TRBJ2-3; cdr3_nt: TGTGCCAGCAGCTTAAGCGGGACCATCACAGATACGCAGTATTTT; cdr3_aa: CASSLSGTITDTQYF
d_call: .; clone_size: few; v_call: TRBV6-6; j_call: TRBJ1-5; cdr3_nt: TGTGCCAGCACCTCCCGCAGCGGGGCCAATCAGCCCCAGCATTTT; cdr3_aa: CASTSRSGANQPQHF
d_call: .; clone_size: .; v_call: TRBV5-1; j_call: TRBJ2-3; cdr3_nt: TGCGCCAGCAGCTTGCCGGAGAGCACAGATACGCAGTATTTT; cdr3_aa: CASSLPESTDTQYF
d_call: .; clone_size: .; v_call: TRBV4-3; j_call: TRBJ2-7; cdr3_nt: TGCGCCAGCAGCCAAGATGAGGGTTCCCCCTACGAGCAGTACTTC; cdr3_aa: CASSQDEGSPYEQYF
d_call: .; clone_size: once; v_call: TRBV30; j_call: TRBJ1-1; cdr3_nt: TGTGCCTGGAGTGACTTTTCTGAAGCTTTCTTT; cdr3_aa: CAWSDFSEAFF
d_call: .; clone_size: .; v_call: TRBV30; j_call: TRBJ1-2; cdr3_nt: TGTGCCTGTTGGCATTGGGGGCGGTGTAGTCTGGGGAAGCATGTTGGCTACACCTTC; cdr3_aa: CACWHWGRCSLGKHVGYTF
d_call: .; clone_size: .; v_call: TRBV6-5; j_call: TRBJ1-1; cdr3_nt: TGTGCCAGCAGTTACTCAGGGGGATCTTTCTTT; cdr3_aa: CASSYSGGSFF
d_call: .; clone_size: .; v_call: TRBV6-4; j_call: TRBJ1-2; cdr3_nt: TGTGCCAGCAGTGACTCAAGCAGGGGCAATGGCTACACCTTC; cdr3_aa: CASSDSSRGNGYTF
d_call: TRBD1; clone_size: .; v_call: TRBV19; j_call: TRBJ2-1; cdr3_nt: TGTGCCAGTAGTATAGCCCGACAGGGGTGGGCCAATGAGCAGTTCTTC; cdr3_aa: CASSIARQGWANEQFF
d_call: TRBD1; clone_size: .; v_call: TRBV4-3; j_call: TRBJ1-2; cdr3_nt: TGCGCCAGCAGCCAAGCAACAGGGGGCGGCTACACCTTC; cdr3_aa: CASSQATGGGYTF
d_call: TRBD1; clone_size: .; v_call: TRBV25-1; j_call: TRBJ1-1; cdr3_nt: TGTGCCAGCAAAGGGCCGATCGGGACAGGGGTCATGAACACTGAAGCTTTCTTT; cdr3_aa: CASKGPIGTGVMNTEAFF
d_call: .; clone_size: .; v_call: TRBV30; j_call: TRBJ2-2; cdr3_nt: TGTGCCTGGACCGGGGACACCGGGGAGCTGTTTTTT; cdr3_aa: CAWTGDTGELFF